These 5 T cell receptor beta chains were all obtained from the same sample, sequenced in a study of CD8 T cells in ankylosing spondylitis. Study conclusions and caveats: A TCR beta motif made of under 10 highly homologous variants seemed typical of ankylosing spondylitis blood.

Their specific antigens are unknown. One entry per CDR3 protein results from TCRdb running MiXCR on the 5' RACE reads. The data show fewer than 550,000 distinct CDR3 sequences, under 5.5% seen once. Sequenced input: blood, either unsorted or a sorted T cell fraction (not recorded which). These receptors all come from a male donor with ankylosing spondylitis.

This clonotype was found many times. The chain carries TRBV5-1 and TRBJ2-7; D is unresolved. V lost 1 base to trimming and J lost 2 bases, with 13 bases between them. CDR3 length equals 15 residues. The germline CDR1 and CDR2 sequences are SGHRS and YFSETQ. CDR3 residues: CASSLLSGQAYEQYF. CDR3 DNA: TGCGCCAGCAGCTTGCTCAGTGGGCAGGCCTACGAGCAGTACTTC.

The chain employs TRBV7-2 and TRBJ2-7; D is uncertain. With 2 bases removed from V and 1 base from J, the gap between germline ends came to 6 bases. CDR3 length: 13 amino acids. The germline gives CDR1 SGHTA, CDR2 FQGNSA. CDR3 residues: CASSLKWSYEQYF. Here the CDR3 DNA reads TGTGCCAGCAGCTTAAAATGGTCCTACGAGCAGTACTTC.

This clonotype occurred many times. The V gene is TRBV5-1, the J gene TRBJ2-1, with no clear D. V was trimmed by 0 bases and J by 9 bases, leaving 7 bases between them. This CDR3 comprises 12 residues. Per the germline V gene, CDR1 is SGHRS and CDR2 is YFSETQ. CDR3 nucleotides: TGCGCCAGCAGCTTGGGAGTGGCTGAGCAGTTCTTC. Protein product: CASSLGVAEQFF.

This clonotype turned up a few times. The chain has TRBV7-9 and TRBJ2-1; D ambiguous. This CDR3 contains 11 residues. Germline V CDR1 and CDR2: SEHNR, FQNEAQ (reference sequence). V shed 7 bases and J shed 8 bases, with 9 bases lying between them. In nucleotides, the CDR3 is TGTGCCAGCACTCAGAGCGATGAGCAGTTCTTC. This gives the protein CASTQSDEQFF.

This clonotype was seen many times. V and J are TRBV6-5 and TRBJ1-5; no clear D. With 1 base removed from V and 1 base from J, the gap between germline ends came to 8 bases. This CDR3 contains 15 residues. Germline CDR1 reads MNHEY; CDR2 reads SVGAGI. CDR3 protein: CASSYLQRSNQPQHF. The CDR3 DNA follows: TGTGCCAGCAGTTACTTACAGAGGAGCAATCAGCCCCAGCATTTT.